The next 10 T cell receptor beta chains were all read from a single sample in a study of Ad26.COV2.S vaccination and SARS-CoV-2 variants (dated by TCRdb to the early 2020s). In the paper's terms, the treatment or condition label means: roughly 18 received Ad26.COV2.S at low or high dose, single or two shots; 5 received placebo; per-sample allocation not given. Repertoires of vaccine and placebo recipients were sequenced from samples collected on day 63 after the first injection. Preparation of the library involved the immunoSEQ multiplex PCR assay. Imported from immuneACCESS, the table was reduced by TCRdb to in-frame sequences with V and J called. These copies leave out some clones; in studies compared against another copy, an unresolved V gene accounts for under half, and the cause of the remainder is not known. The sample records around 340,000 clones, about 86% of which are singletons. The ten most abundant clones make up about 11% of the sample.

This sample comprised peripheral blood, obtained in a trial of Ad26.COV2.S vaccine versus placebo. These receptor sequences come from a person between 18 and 60 years old who received the Ad26.COV2.S COVID-19 vaccine or a placebo.

The genes are TRBV2 and TRBJ2-5, with D maybe TRBD2 (6 bases). CDR3 length: 15 amino acids. Germline V gives CDR1 SNHLY, CDR2 FYNNEI. Trimming pared 8 bases from V and 5 bases from J, leaving 21 bases between. CDR3 amino acids: CASHGSRREMETQYF. CDR3 sequence (DNA): TGTGCCAGCCATGGGTCTCGTCGGGAGATGGAGACCCAGTACTTC.

V and J are TRBV5-6 and TRBJ1-6, with D tentatively TRBD1 (5 bases). CDR3 length: 15 residues. Per the germline V gene, CDR1 is SGHDT and CDR2 is YYEEEE. With 0 bases removed from V and 7 bases from J, the gap between germline ends came to 11 bases. CDR3 in DNA: TGTGCCAGCAGCTTGGGGGCAGGGTCAAATTCACCCCTCCACTTT. Amino acids: CASSLGAGSNSPLHF. Filled out from reference TRBV5-6 and TRBJ1-6, the complete variable domain reads DAGVTQSPTHLIKTRGQQVTLRCSPKSGHDTVSWYQQALGQGPQFIFQYYEEEERQRGNFPDRFSGHQFPNYSSELNVNALLLGDSALYLCASSLGAGSNSPLHFGNGTRLTVT.

This clone was observed a few times. The chain links TRBV6-5 to TRBJ1-5; D is ambiguous. The ends were cut back, 7 bases at V and 4 bases at J, with 11 bases in the middle. Germline V gene data show CDR1 as MNHEY and CDR2 as SVGAGI. The CDR3 contains 13 residues. Written as DNA, the CDR3 is TGTGCCAGCAAGGCACCGTCGAATCAGCCCCAGCATTTT. It codes for CASKAPSNQPQHF.

The gene calls are TRBV4-3 and TRBJ2-7; D is unresolved. V lost 0 bases to trimming and J lost 0 bases, with 18 bases between them. CDR1 and CDR2 (germline): LGHNA, YSLEER. The CDR3 is made up of 18 amino acids. The CDR3 coding sequence is TGCGCCAGCAGCCAAGATCCTGTCCAGCCCTCCCGCTCCTACGAGCAGTACTTC. Encoded protein: CASSQDPVQPSRSYEQYF.

The genes are TRBV23-1 and TRBJ2-4; D is unresolved. TRBV23-1 is labeled an ORF, and its function is uncertain. Between the trimmed V and J ends, which lost 9 bases and 0 bases, there was a span of 18 bases. The CDR3 is 16 residues long. CDR3 nucleotide sequence: TGCGCCAGTGATCGTCCGGTCACACTAGCCAAAAACATTCAGTACTTC. As protein: CASDRPVTLAKNIQYF.

J is TRBJ2-4 and V is TRBV28, with a weak D call TRBD2 (6 bases). The CDR3 spans 16 residues. Germline V gives CDR1 MDHEN, CDR2 SYDVKM. With 5 bases removed from V and 0 bases from J, the gap between germline ends came to 14 bases. CDR3 loop: CASSPGASEAKNIQYF. Here the CDR3 DNA reads TGTGCCAGCAGTCCCGGGGCTAGCGAAGCCAAAAACATTCAGTACTTC.

CDR3 DNA: TGCGCCAGCAGCCATACCGGGACAGGGACTGAAGCTTTCTTT. As protein: CASSHTGTGTEAFF. This chain joins TRBV4-3 and TRBJ1-1, with 9 positions matching TRBD1. Germline CDR1 is LGHNA and CDR2 is YSLEER. CDR3 length equals 14 residues. Losses at the gene ends were 3 bases for V and 5 bases for J; bases not matched to a gene: 4.

This clone was observed a single time. V and J are TRBV4-3 and TRBJ1-1; D is unclear. The length of the CDR3 is 17 residues. The V end lost 0 bases, the J end lost 1 base, and 15 bases lay between the germline ends. Looked up from germline, CDR1 is LGHNA and CDR2 is YSLEER. The CDR3 DNA reads TGCGCCAGCAGCCAAGATTCGTTAGGATTAGAGAACACTGAAGCTTTCTTT. Amino acid sequence: CASSQDSLGLENTEAFF.

The genes are TRBV15 and TRBJ1-5, with D possibly matching TRBD1 (5 bases). CDR1 is LNHNV and CDR2 is YYDKDF in the germline V gene (reference sequence). V lost 0 bases and J 3 bases, leaving 12 bases between the germline ends. The CDR3 is made up of 16 amino acids. The CDR3 loop is CATSRDGARTNQPQHF. CDR3 bases: TGTGCCACCAGCAGAGACGGGGCCAGAACCAATCAGCCCCAGCATTTT.

This chain connects TRBV5-5 to TRBJ1-1, with no clear D. With 7 bases removed from V and 1 base from J, the gap between germline ends came to 11 bases. This CDR3 has 13 residues. The germline V gene encodes CDR1 SGHKS and CDR2 YYEKEE (reference sequence). Written as DNA, the CDR3 is TGTGCCAGCTTTCAGTCAGGGAACACTGAAGCTTTCTTT. Translation: CASFQSGNTEAFF.